One sample yielded the 21 T cell receptor beta chains listed below, sequenced in a study of shared clonotypes between healthy human individuals. The protocol was immunoSEQ multiplex PCR, while the TCRdb copy is restricted to in-frame clones and leaves out a portion. The table includes 800,000 or so clones, roughly 96% detected once. Selected positively for CCR7 and CD45RO-negative, naive CD8 cells excluded terminally differentiated effector memory CD45RA+ cells. Sample: naive CD8+ T cells sorted from blood. Receptors originate from a man aged 25-45 years in good health.

This chain links TRBV7-2 with TRBJ2-1, with TRBD2 as a possible D gene (5 bases). The CDR3 has 16 amino acids. The V end lost 4 bases, the J end lost 0 bases, and 13 bases lay between the germline ends. From germline, CDR1 is SGHTA and CDR2 FQGNSA. The CDR3 DNA follows: TGTGCCAGCAGCTCAGGACTCCCAAGCTCCTACAATGAGCAGTTCTTC. It is translated as CASSSGLPSSYNEQFF.

The genes are TRBV4-3 and TRBJ2-3; TRBD2 agrees at 7 bases. Looked up from germline, CDR1 is LGHNA and CDR2 is YSLEER. CDR3 length: 15 amino acids. V lost 5 bases, J lost 2 bases, and 7 bases stayed unmatched. CDR3 region: CASSNRDYPTDTQYF. CDR3 bases: TGCGCCAGCAGCAACCGGGACTACCCCACAGATACGCAGTATTTT.

This chain connects TRBV5-6 to TRBJ2-1; 13 nucleotides match TRBD2. CDR3 length equals 16 residues. V shed 2 bases, J shed 6 bases, and the junction held 5 bases outside the gene matches. CDR1 and CDR2 (germline): SGHDT, YYEEEE. CDR3 region: CASSLRTSGRVNEQFF. In DNA form, the CDR3 reads TGTGCCAGCAGCTTAAGAACTAGCGGGAGGGTCAATGAGCAGTTCTTC. The complete variable domain, with remaining parts taken from reference TRBV5-6 and TRBJ2-1, reads DAGVTQSPTHLIKTRGQQVTLRCSPKSGHDTVSWYQQALGQGPQFIFQYYEEEERQRGNFPDRFSGHQFPNYSSELNVNALLLGDSALYLCASSLRTSGRVNEQFFGPGTRLTVL.

The V and J genes are TRBV11-2 and TRBJ2-1, with unresolved D. Germline V lookup: CDR1 SGHAT, CDR2 FQNNGV. The CDR3 runs to 12 residues. Trimming pared 1 base from V and 10 bases from J, leaving 8 bases between. CDR3 nucleotides: TGTGCCAGCAGCTTAGTAGGCGCAGAGCAGTTCTTC. It yields the protein CASSLVGAEQFF.

The CDR3 protein is CASSPFAGGSYEQYF. The CDR3 DNA reads as TGTGCCAGCAGCCCCTTCGCAGGGGGGTCCTACGAGCAGTACTTC. The chain uses TRBV6-1 and TRBJ2-7; D is perhaps TRBD1 (7 bases). Between the trimmed V and J ends, which lost 6 bases and 1 base, there was a span of 16 bases. The length of the CDR3 is 15 residues. Germline V gene lookup returns CDR1 MNHNS and CDR2 SASEGT.

The genes are TRBV20-1 and TRBJ2-7; no clear D gene. The CDR3 contains 11 residues. The germline V and J ends were trimmed by 5 bases and 8 bases, with 13 bases remaining between them. The germline CDR1 and CDR2 sequences are DFQATT and SNEGSKA (reference sequence). CDR3 residues: CSAYQVNQQYF. The DNA of the CDR3 is TGCAGTGCTTACCAGGTAAACCAGCAGTACTTC.

CDR3: CASSRQSGSGGNEQFF. CDR3 DNA: TGTGCCAGCAGCCGTCAGTCCGGGAGCGGGGGCAATGAGCAGTTCTTC. The V call is TRBV7-2, the J call TRBJ2-1, with TRBD2 matching 8 bases. V was pared by 5 bases and J by 6 bases, with 12 bases of the junction left unmatched. Germline values: CDR1 SGHTA, CDR2 FQGNSA. The CDR3 has 16 amino acids.

This clone occurred once. CDR3 coding DNA: TGTGCCAGCAGTTCCGCGGGGTTGGCCCACGAGCAGTACTTC. Its translation: CASSSAGLAHEQYF. The gene calls are TRBV27 and TRBJ2-7; the D gene is possibly TRBD2 (6 bases). CDR3 size: 14 residues. Germline CDR1 and CDR2: MNHEY and SMNVEV (reference sequence). The V and J ends lost 4 bases and 5 bases respectively, with 15 bases between them.

The genes are TRBV21-1 and TRBJ1-5. TRBV21-1 is labeled a pseudogene. The CDR3 sequence is 14 residues long. CDR3 in amino acids: CASRGRAFNQPQHF. The CDR3 DNA is TGTGCCAGCAGAGGGAGAGCCTTCAATCAGCCCCAGCATTTT.

The rearrangement uses TRBV14 and TRBJ2-1; unclear D gene. This CDR3 region has 16 residues. Germline assignment: CDR1 SGHDN and CDR2 FVKESK. The ends were cut back, 3 bases at V and 8 bases at J, with 20 bases in the middle. The DNA for the CDR3 is TGTGCCAGCAGCCAGCAACTCCCCGCCAAGGCCGATGAGCAGTTCTTC. Amino acids: CASSQQLPAKADEQFF.

The chain has TRBV11-2 and TRBJ2-1; D remains unclear. Between the trimmed V and J ends, which lost 4 bases and 9 bases, there was a span of 13 bases. In germline, CDR1 is SGHAT, CDR2 FQNNGV. This CDR3 contains 13 residues. CDR3: CASSSNLEPEQFF. As DNA, the CDR3 is TGTGCCAGCAGCTCTAACTTGGAACCTGAGCAGTTCTTC.

The CDR3 region is CASSFNAGGDGYTF. CDR3 nucleotides: TGTGCCAGCAGCTTCAACGCAGGGGGCGATGGCTACACCTTC. This chain uses TRBV6-6 with TRBJ1-2, with TRBD1 matching 8 bases. V lost 6 bases, J lost 6 bases, and 9 bases stayed unmatched. Per germline, CDR1 MNHNY and CDR2 SVGAGI (reference sequence). The CDR3 length is 14 residues.

The CDR3 DNA follows: TGTGCCAGCGGGGAGAACAATGAGCAGTTCTTC. Translation: CASGENNEQFF. The chain combines TRBV6-5 with TRBJ2-1; D might be TRBD2 (5 bases). Trimming took 8 bases from V and 5 from J, leaving 7 bases between them. Germline V gene sequence: CDR1 MNHEY, CDR2 SVGAGI. This CDR3 is 11 amino acids long.

The chain employs TRBV7-6 and TRBJ2-7; D is perhaps TRBD2 (5 bases). Trimming stripped 5 bases from V and 0 bases from J, with 11 bases between. The CDR3 length is 14 residues. Germline CDR1 is SGHVS and CDR2 is FNYEAQ. The CDR3 bases are TGTGCCAGCAGCCCCGGGATTCTCTCCTACGAGCAGTACTTC. Encoded protein: CASSPGILSYEQYF.

The genes are TRBV5-8 and TRBJ2-1; D remains ambiguous. CDR3 size: 12 residues. Germline V gene data show CDR1 as SGHTS and CDR2 as YDEGEE. V was trimmed by 0 bases and J by 9 bases, leaving 7 bases between them. CDR3 protein: CASSLAVFEQFF. The DNA of the CDR3 is TGTGCCAGCAGCTTGGCCGTTTTTGAGCAGTTCTTC.

The gene calls are TRBV5-1 and TRBJ2-1; perhaps TRBD1 as D (6 bases). The CDR3 covers 14 residues. V was trimmed by 4 bases and J by 5 bases, leaving 13 bases between them. Germline V gene lookup returns CDR1 SGHRS and CDR2 YFSETQ. In nucleotides, the CDR3 is TGCGCCAGCAGCCTGGGGGCGGACCACAATGAGCAGTTCTTC. Its translation: CASSLGADHNEQFF. Full variable domain (rest looked up from reference TRBV5-1 and TRBJ2-1): KAGVTQTPRYLIKTRGQQVTLSCSPISGHRSVSWYQQTPGQGLQFLFEYFSETQRNKGNFPGRFSGRQFSNSRSEMNVSTLELGDSALYLCASSLGADHNEQFFGPGTRLTVL.

V usage is TRBV11-2 and J usage is TRBJ1-1; 8 nucleotides match TRBD1. The CDR3 extends over 17 amino acids. The germline V gene has CDR1 SGHAT and CDR2 FQNNGV. The V segment lost 4 bases and the J segment 0 bases; nucleotides outside the gene matches: 10. CDR3 DNA: TGTGCCAGCAGCTCACCAGGGGGCGCGTCCCTGAACACTGAAGCTTTCTTT. Translated, it gives CASSSPGGASLNTEAFF.

V is TRBV7-9 and J is TRBJ2-1, with D uncertain. V gave up 1 base and J gave up 0 bases, with 13 bases separating them. CDR1 and CDR2 from the germline V gene are SEHNR and FQNEAQ (reference sequence). The CDR3 sequence is 17 residues long. The CDR3 DNA is TGTGCCAGCAGCTTAGGTTTAGGTGAATTCTCCTACAATGAGCAGTTCTTC. It specifies CASSLGLGEFSYNEQFF.

The chain carries TRBV27 and TRBJ2-1; 12 bases fit TRBD2. Germline V gene lookup returns CDR1 MNHEY and CDR2 SMNVEV (reference sequence). The CDR3 extends over 14 amino acids. Trimming at V came to 6 bases and at J to 5 bases, leaving 2 bases not matched to a gene. CDR3 coding DNA: TGTGCCAGCAGCACTAGCGGGAGGAACAATGAGCAGTTCTTC. The encoded protein is CASSTSGRNNEQFF.

This chain joins TRBV11-2 and TRBJ1-2, with no clear D. The V gene's germline CDR1 is SGHAT and CDR2 FQNNGV. V shed 1 base and J shed 7 bases, with 16 bases lying between them. The CDR3 runs to 15 residues. The CDR3 reads CASSLAGGDSGGYTF. CDR3 DNA sequence: TGTGCCAGCAGCTTAGCGGGTGGGGATTCTGGTGGCTACACCTTC.

Comments on this clone: The same CDR3 can be traced to other DNA sequences in this sample. The V call is TRBV18, the J call TRBJ2-7; either TRBD1 or TRBD2 may supply D (5 bases each). The CDR3 length is 11 residues. CDR1 is KGHSH, CDR2 LQKENI, per germline. V gave up 3 bases and J gave up 5 bases, with 5 bases separating them. CDR3 sequence: CASSPGDEQYF. The CDR3 bases are TGTGCCAGCTCACCGGGGGACGAGCAGTACTTC.